One sample yielded the 29 T cell receptor beta chains listed below, sequenced in a study of OX40 agonist ivuxolimab in advanced cancers. Assay: immunoSEQ multiplex PCR; the TCRdb copy retains only in-frame clones and omits some. The sample lists approximately 63,000 clones, 60% to 85% occurring once. The sequenced sample was CD4+ or CD8+ T cells sorted from blood, obtained in a trial of the OX40 agonist ivuxolimab. These receptors were collected from an adult with an advanced solid tumor such as melanoma, head and neck, liver or kidney cancer.

This clone has a handful of counts. V gene TRBV6-5 combines with J gene TRBJ2-1; TRBD2 matches 10 bases. Germline lookup yields CDR1 MNHEY and CDR2 SVGAGI. This CDR3 is 14 amino acids long. The V gene end was trimmed by 8 bases and the J gene end by 4 bases; junction bases not matched to a gene: 5. The CDR3 protein is CASLASGSYNEQFF. Written as DNA, the CDR3 is TGTGCCAGCCTGGCTAGCGGGAGTTACAATGAGCAGTTCTTC.

This clone was observed a single time. The chain is built from TRBV19 and TRBJ1-1, with 7 bases matching TRBD1. Germline CDR1 and CDR2: LNHDA and SQIVND (reference sequence). Trimming took 6 bases from V and 1 from J; bases not matched to a gene: 5. This CDR3 comprises 14 residues. The CDR3 region is CASSTGVWNTEAFF. The DNA for the CDR3 is TGTGCCAGTAGCACAGGGGTGTGGAACACTGAAGCTTTCTTT.

V usage is TRBV28 and J usage is TRBJ2-1; 11 bases agree with TRBD2. CDR3 length equals 17 residues. V lost 3 bases to trimming and J lost 4 bases; unmatched junction nucleotides: 8. Germline V gene data show CDR1 as MDHEN and CDR2 as SYDVKM. The CDR3: CASSFLLAGGAYNEQFF. For the CDR3, the DNA is TGTGCCAGCAGTTTCCTGCTAGCGGGAGGAGCGTACAATGAGCAGTTCTTC.

This clone was observed a handful of times. The chain carries TRBV4-2 and TRBJ2-1, with unresolved D. The ends were cut back, 0 bases at V and 7 bases at J, with 13 bases in the middle. The CDR3 is 15 amino acids. The germline gives CDR1 LGHNA, CDR2 YNFKEQ. Here the CDR3 DNA reads TGTGCCAGCAGCCAAGATATCGGTATGGGGAATGAGCAGTTCTTC. Translated: CASSQDIGMGNEQFF.

This clone was seen just once. The chain is built from TRBV5-1 and TRBJ1-6; no reliable D call. The CDR3 extends over 13 amino acids. Trimming removed 6 bases at V and 8 bases at J, with 12 bases between. In germline, CDR1 is SGHRS, CDR2 YFSETQ. CDR3 in amino acids: CASTPGSDSPLHF. CDR3 nucleotides: TGCGCCAGCACCCCGGGGTCGGATTCACCCCTCCACTTT.

The J gene is TRBJ1-2, the V gene TRBV5-4; 7 bases are a match to TRBD1. The CDR3 is 16 amino acids. From germline, CDR1 is SGHNT and CDR2 YYREEE (reference sequence). The V segment lost 0 bases and the J segment 5 bases; nucleotides outside the gene matches: 10. In DNA, the CDR3 is TGTGCCAGCAGCTTGGAGACAGGGAGTCTTAGATATGGCTACACCTTC. Protein: CASSLETGSLRYGYTF.

The rearrangement links TRBV19 to TRBJ2-5; TRBD1 might be the D (5 bases). Trimming stripped 4 bases from V and 0 bases from J, with 18 bases between. The CDR3 is 17 amino acids. Per germline, CDR1 LNHDA and CDR2 SQIVND (reference sequence). CDR3 loop: CASSKRPETVYQETQYF. DNA for the CDR3: TGTGCCAGTAGTAAACGCCCCGAGACAGTGTACCAAGAGACCCAGTACTTC. The whole variable domain, filled in from reference TRBV19 and TRBJ2-5, reads DGGITQSPKYLFRKEGQNVTLSCEQNLNHDAMYWYRQDPGQGLRLIYYSQIVNDFQKGDIAEGYSVSREKKESFPLTVTSAQKNPTAFYLCASSKRPETVYQETQYFGPGTRLLVL.

The chain joins TRBV23-1 to TRBJ2-3; maybe TRBD2 (6 bases). TRBV23-1 is known as an ORF, though its function is uncertain. V lost 6 bases to trimming and J lost 5 bases, with 39 bases between them. This CDR3 is built from 22 residues. The CDR3 DNA reads as TGCGCCAGCAGATTCTTGGCTTCAGCGCGGGGCCCCGTTGCCCAGGCACAAGATACGCAGTATTTT. It translates to CASRFLASARGPVAQAQDTQYF.

The genes are TRBV6-5 and TRBJ2-3; no reliable D call. This CDR3 has 15 residues. Germline V gene data show CDR1 as MNHEY and CDR2 as SVGAGI. The germline V and J ends were trimmed by 0 bases and 4 bases, with 11 bases remaining between them. Here the CDR3 DNA reads TGTGCCAGCAGTTACTCCCTGGGCACATCAGATACGCAGTATTTT. Translated: CASSYSLGTSDTQYF.

CDR3 sequence reads: CASQGVKNIQYF. CDR3 bases: TGTGCCAGCCAGGGGGTCAAAAACATTCAGTACTTC. The V call is TRBV2, the J call TRBJ2-4; the match to TRBD1 covers 7 bases. The germline gives CDR1 SNHLY, CDR2 FYNNEI. J gave up 3 bases and V 8 bases, and 1 base lay outside the gene matches. The CDR3 sequence is 12 residues long.

The rearrangement joins TRBV27 to TRBJ2-5; D possibly uses TRBD1 or TRBD2 (5 bases each). CDR1 is MNHEY, CDR2 SMNVEV, per germline (reference sequence). CDR3 size: 13 residues. V lost 6 bases and J 4 bases, leaving 12 bases between the germline ends. CDR3 sequence reads: CASSPVGAETQYF. CDR3 DNA: TGTGCCAGCAGCCCCGTCGGGGCAGAGACCCAGTACTTC.

The genes are TRBV4-3 and TRBJ2-1; no clear D. Germline lookup yields CDR1 LGHNA and CDR2 YSLEER. V was pared by 0 bases and J by 9 bases, with 15 bases between. This CDR3 is built from 15 residues. The CDR3 DNA sequence: TGCGCCAGCAGCCAAGAAAATAATTGGGCTGGTGAGCAGTTCTTC. Residues: CASSQENNWAGEQFF.

V usage is TRBV28 and J usage is TRBJ2-4, with TRBD2 matching over 10 bases. Trimming at V came to 5 bases and at J to 13 bases, leaving 8 bases not matched to a gene. This CDR3 has 13 amino acids. CDR1 and CDR2 from the germline V gene are MDHEN and SYDVKM. DNA of the CDR3: TGTGCCAGCAGTCCTGGGACTAGCGAGAGGCAGTACTTC. Residues: CASSPGTSERQYF.

The chain joins TRBV4-1 to TRBJ1-6; TRBD1 aligns across 7 bases. J was trimmed by 4 bases and V by 0 bases; bases with no gene match: 6. The CDR3 loop spans 17 amino acids. The germline gives CDR1 MGHRA, CDR2 YSYEKL. CDR3: CASSQEPGGGYNSPLHF. DNA of the CDR3: TGCGCCAGCAGCCAAGAGCCAGGGGGTGGATATAATTCACCCCTCCACTTT.

The genes are TRBV5-1 and TRBJ1-1; D is perhaps TRBD1 (5 bases). Per germline, CDR1 SGHRS and CDR2 YFSETQ. V was cut by 0 bases and J by 1 base, with 7 bases left in between. The CDR3 has 14 amino acids. The CDR3 sequence is CASSLGRGNTEAFF. The CDR3 region has the DNA TGCGCCAGCAGCTTGGGTAGGGGGAACACTGAAGCTTTCTTT.

V is TRBV28 and J is TRBJ2-7, with D possibly TRBD1 on 6 matching bases. V was clipped by 6 bases and J by 0 bases, with 12 bases between them. Germline-derived CDR1 and CDR2 are MDHEN and SYDVKM. The length of the CDR3 is 14 residues. CDR3 amino acids: CASSQRTVSYEQYF. CDR3 bases: TGTGCCAGCAGCCAACGGACAGTCTCCTACGAGCAGTACTTC.

The rearrangement joins TRBV6-5 to TRBJ1-4; D is ambiguous. V was pared by 3 bases and J by 6 bases, with 11 bases between. The germline CDR1 and CDR2 sequences are MNHEY and SVGAGI. The CDR3 length is 14 residues. The CDR3 region is CASSYGQSYEKLFF. CDR3 DNA sequence: TGTGCCAGCAGTTATGGCCAGAGCTATGAAAAACTGTTTTTT.

The chain carries TRBV11-2 and TRBJ2-5, with D unresolved. CDR1 is SGHAT, CDR2 FQNNGV, per germline. The CDR3 extends over 13 amino acids. V lost 6 bases to trimming and J lost 0 bases, with 8 bases between them. In DNA, the CDR3 is TGTGCCAGCAGTGGTCAGTACCAAGAGACCCAGTACTTC. Translating gives CASSGQYQETQYF.

The rearrangement joins TRBV19 to TRBJ1-6; D perhaps matches TRBD1 (6 bases). The CDR3 consists of 15 residues. V shed 2 bases and J shed 8 bases, with 13 bases lying between them. Germline-derived CDR1 and CDR2 are LNHDA and SQIVND (reference sequence). CDR3 bases: TGTGCCAGTAGTATACAGCCGGGACACCATTCACCCCTCCACTTT. Its protein product is CASSIQPGHHSPLHF.

This chain uses TRBV4-1 with TRBJ1-3; 8 bases match TRBD1. V was clipped by 5 bases and J by 4 bases; unmatched bases: 10. The germline gives CDR1 MGHRA, CDR2 YSYEKL. The CDR3 has 16 amino acids. As DNA, the CDR3 is TGCGCCAGCAGCAGCAACGACAGGGGCAACGGAAACACCATATATTTT. Protein product: CASSSNDRGNGNTIYF.

For the CDR3, the DNA is TGTGCCAGCTCACCAAACAGGATGGGGGCTTTCTTT. Its protein is CASSPNRMGAFF. The chain joins TRBV18 to TRBJ1-1, with a tentative D call TRBD1 (5 bases). The V and J ends lost 2 bases and 11 bases respectively, with 12 bases between them. Germline lookup yields CDR1 KGHSH and CDR2 LQKENI. The CDR3 extends over 12 amino acids. Using reference TRBV18 and TRBJ1-1 for the parts outside the CDR3, the full variable domain is NAGVMQNPRHLVRRRGQEARLRCSPMKGHSHVYWYRQLPEEGLKFMVYLQKENIIDESGMPKERFSAEFPKEGPSILRIQQVVRGDSAAYFCASSPNRMGAFFGQGTRLTVV.

This clone has just one count. This chain joins TRBV19 and TRBJ1-5; no firm D call. Germline V gene data show CDR1 as LNHDA and CDR2 as SQIVND (reference sequence). V lost 4 bases and J lost 2, with 9 bases in between. The CDR3 loop spans 14 amino acids. The chain's CDR3 is CASSNGGGNQPQHF. CDR3 nucleotides: TGTGCCAGTAGTAATGGCGGCGGCAATCAGCCCCAGCATTTT.

This clone showed up just a few times. This rearrangement joins TRBV15 to TRBJ1-4; no clear D. Deletions cut 0 bases from V and 2 bases from J, with 10 bases between. The CDR3 extends over 16 amino acids. CDR1 and CDR2 from the germline V gene are LNHNV and YYDKDF (reference sequence). The CDR3 region is CATSRDLQQTNEKLFF. The CDR3 region has the DNA TGTGCCACCAGCAGAGACTTACAGCAGACTAATGAAAAACTGTTTTTT. The variable domain in full, with the rest retrieved from reference TRBV15 and TRBJ1-4, is DAMVIQNPRYQVTQFGKPVTLSCSQTLNHNVMYWYQQKSSQAPKLLFHYYDKDFNNEADTPDNFQSRRPNTSFCFLDIRSPGLGDTAMYLCATSRDLQQTNEKLFFGSGTQLSVL.

The chain combines TRBV7-2 with TRBJ2-3, with D perhaps TRBD2 (5 bases). This CDR3 has 11 amino acids. Germline assignment: CDR1 SGHTA and CDR2 FQGNSA. Trimming pared 10 bases from V and 7 bases from J, leaving 12 bases between. The CDR3, as DNA: TGTGCCATCCTGGCGGGTAATACGCAGTATTTT. Translated: CAILAGNTQYF.

In DNA form, the CDR3 reads TGTGCCAGCAGGCGGGAGAGCTCCTACGAGCAGTACTTC. This gives the protein CASRRESSYEQYF. The rearrangement links TRBV27 to TRBJ2-7, with 7 bases identical to TRBD2. CDR1 MNHEY and CDR2 SMNVEV come from the germline V gene (reference sequence). Trimming at V came to 6 bases and at J to 0 bases, leaving 2 bases not matched to a gene. The CDR3 spans 13 residues.

The chain employs TRBV5-1 and TRBJ2-6; 10 nucleotides agree with TRBD1. Germline V gives CDR1 SGHRS, CDR2 YFSETQ. This CDR3 has 17 residues. The trim removed 2 bases at V and 3 bases at J, leaving 5 bases unmatched. CDR3: CASSFRTGGSGANVLTF. Written as DNA, the CDR3 is TGCGCCAGCAGCTTCCGGACAGGGGGTAGTGGGGCCAACGTCCTGACTTTC.

The J gene is TRBJ2-3, the V gene TRBV7-6, with D tentatively TRBD2 (7 bases). The CDR3 contains 17 residues. V lost 2 bases to trimming and J lost 3 bases, with 18 bases between them. The germline V gene has CDR1 SGHVS and CDR2 FNYEAQ. The CDR3 nucleotides are TGTGCCAGCAGCTTATGGGTCACAGGGCGGGAGACAGATACGCAGTATTTT. Protein product: CASSLWVTGRETDTQYF.

The chain joins TRBV20-1 to TRBJ2-3; D remains unclear. The CDR3 is made up of 11 amino acids. V was trimmed by 3 bases and J by 3 bases, leaving 4 bases between them. CDR1 is DFQATT, CDR2 SNEGSKA, per germline (reference sequence). In nucleotides, the CDR3 is TGCAGTGCTAGCCCGACAGATACGCAGTATTTT. The encoded protein is CSASPTDTQYF.

The chain combines TRBV2 with TRBJ1-5; unclear D gene. Germline loops: CDR1 SNHLY, CDR2 FYNNEI. CDR3 size: 13 residues. Trimming took off 6 bases at V and 0 bases at J, with 6 bases between the two ends. The DNA of the CDR3 is TGTGCCAGCAGCCGGCGTAGCAATCAGCCCCAGCATTTT. This translates into CASSRRSNQPQHF.